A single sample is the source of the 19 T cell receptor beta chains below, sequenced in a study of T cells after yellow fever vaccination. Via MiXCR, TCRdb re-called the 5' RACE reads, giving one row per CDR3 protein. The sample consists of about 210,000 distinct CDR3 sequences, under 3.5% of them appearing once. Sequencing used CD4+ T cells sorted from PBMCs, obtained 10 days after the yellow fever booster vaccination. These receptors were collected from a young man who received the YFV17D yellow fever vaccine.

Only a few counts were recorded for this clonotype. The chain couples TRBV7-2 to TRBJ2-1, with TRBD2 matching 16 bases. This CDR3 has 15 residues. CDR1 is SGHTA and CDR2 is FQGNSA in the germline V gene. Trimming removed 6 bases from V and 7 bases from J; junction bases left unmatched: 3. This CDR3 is CASRAGLAGGNEQFF. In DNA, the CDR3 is TGTGCCAGCAGAGCGGGACTAGCGGGGGGGAATGAGCAGTTCTTC.

In DNA, the CDR3 is TGTGCCAGCAGCCCGGTGAGGGGCCGAGGCGGGGCCAACGTCCTGACTTTC. Amino acid sequence: CASSPVRGRGGANVLTF. The chain joins TRBV6-2 or TRBV6-3 to TRBJ2-6; D tentatively reads TRBD1 or TRBD2 (5 bases each). V lost 6 bases, J lost 4 bases, and 19 bases lay in between. This CDR3 comprises 17 residues. CDR1 and CDR2 (germline): MNHEY, SVGEGT.

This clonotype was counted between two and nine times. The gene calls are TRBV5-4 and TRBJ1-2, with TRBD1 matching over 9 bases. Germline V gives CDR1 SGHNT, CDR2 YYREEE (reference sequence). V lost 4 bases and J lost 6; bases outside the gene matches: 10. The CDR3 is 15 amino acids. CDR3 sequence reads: CASSPPGQGGNGYTF. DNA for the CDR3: TGTGCCAGCAGCCCTCCGGGACAGGGCGGGAATGGCTACACCTTC.

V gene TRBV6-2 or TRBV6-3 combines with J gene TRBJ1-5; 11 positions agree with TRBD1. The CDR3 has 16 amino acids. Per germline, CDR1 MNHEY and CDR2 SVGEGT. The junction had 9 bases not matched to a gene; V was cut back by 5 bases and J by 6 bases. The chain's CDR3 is CASSRYGTGGGQPQHF. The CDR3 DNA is TGTGCCAGCAGTCGATACGGGACAGGGGGAGGTCAGCCCCAGCATTTT.

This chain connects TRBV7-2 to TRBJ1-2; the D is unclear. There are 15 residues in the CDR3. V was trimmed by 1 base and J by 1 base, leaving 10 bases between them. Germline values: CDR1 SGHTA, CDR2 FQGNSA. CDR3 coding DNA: TGTGCCAGCAGCTTAGGGGTGTGGAGTAACTATGGCTACACCTTC. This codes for CASSLGVWSNYGYTF.

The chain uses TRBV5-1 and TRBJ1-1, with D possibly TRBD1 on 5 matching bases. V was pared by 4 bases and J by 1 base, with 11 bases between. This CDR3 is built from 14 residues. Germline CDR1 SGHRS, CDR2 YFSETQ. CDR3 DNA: TGCGCCAGCAGCCAACAGAGGGGGAACACTGAAGCTTTCTTT. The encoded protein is CASSQQRGNTEAFF.

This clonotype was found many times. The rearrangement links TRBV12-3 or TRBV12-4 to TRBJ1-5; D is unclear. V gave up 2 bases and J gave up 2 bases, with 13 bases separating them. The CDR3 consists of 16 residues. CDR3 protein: CASSLSGESGNQPQHF. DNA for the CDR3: TGTGCCAGCAGTTTATCAGGCGAGTCGGGCAATCAGCCCCAGCATTTT.

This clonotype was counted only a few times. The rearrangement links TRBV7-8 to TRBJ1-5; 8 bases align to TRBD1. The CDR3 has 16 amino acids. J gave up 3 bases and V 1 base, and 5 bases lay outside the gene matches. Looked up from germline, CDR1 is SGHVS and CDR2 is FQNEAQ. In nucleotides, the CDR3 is TGTGCCAGCAGCTTAGGGCGGACAGGGAACAATCAGCCCCAGCATTTT. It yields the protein CASSLGRTGNNQPQHF.

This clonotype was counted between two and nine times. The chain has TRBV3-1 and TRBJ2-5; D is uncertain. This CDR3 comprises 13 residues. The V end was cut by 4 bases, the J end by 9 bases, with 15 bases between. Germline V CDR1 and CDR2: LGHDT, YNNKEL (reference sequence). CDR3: CASSPDAGDSQYF. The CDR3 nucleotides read TGTGCCAGCAGCCCCGACGCAGGAGATTCCCAGTACTTC.

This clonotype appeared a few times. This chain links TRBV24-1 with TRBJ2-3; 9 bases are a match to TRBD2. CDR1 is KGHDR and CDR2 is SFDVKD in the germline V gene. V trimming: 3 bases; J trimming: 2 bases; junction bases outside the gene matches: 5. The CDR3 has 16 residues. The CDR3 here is CATSDPGLAATDTQYF. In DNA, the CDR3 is TGTGCCACCAGTGATCCGGGACTAGCAGCCACAGATACGCAGTATTTT.

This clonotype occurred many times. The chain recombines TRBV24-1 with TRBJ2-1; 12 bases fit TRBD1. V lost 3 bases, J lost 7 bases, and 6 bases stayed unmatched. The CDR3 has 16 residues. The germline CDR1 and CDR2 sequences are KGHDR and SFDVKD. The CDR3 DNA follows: TGTGCCACCAGTGATCCCCGGGACAGGGGGCGGAATGAGCAGTTCTTC. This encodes CATSDPRDRGRNEQFF.

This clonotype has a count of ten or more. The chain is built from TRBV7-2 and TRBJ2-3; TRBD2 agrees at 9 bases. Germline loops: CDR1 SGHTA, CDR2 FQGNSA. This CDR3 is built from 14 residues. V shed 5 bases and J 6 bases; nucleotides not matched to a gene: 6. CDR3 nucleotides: TGTGCCAGCAGCCCTGCGGGGGGGGTGGATACGCAGTATTTT. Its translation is CASSPAGGVDTQYF.

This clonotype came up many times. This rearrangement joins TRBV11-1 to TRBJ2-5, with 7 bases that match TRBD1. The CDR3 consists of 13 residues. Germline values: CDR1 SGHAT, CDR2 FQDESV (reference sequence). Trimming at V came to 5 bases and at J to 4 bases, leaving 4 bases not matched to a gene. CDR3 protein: CASSPTGRETQYF. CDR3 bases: TGTGCCAGCAGCCCGACAGGGAGAGAGACCCAGTACTTC.

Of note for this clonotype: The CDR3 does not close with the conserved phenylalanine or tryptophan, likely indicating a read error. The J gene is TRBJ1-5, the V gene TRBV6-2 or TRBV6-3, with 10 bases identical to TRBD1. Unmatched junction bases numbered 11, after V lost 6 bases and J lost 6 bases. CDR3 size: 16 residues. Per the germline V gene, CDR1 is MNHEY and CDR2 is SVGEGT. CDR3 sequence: CASRIETGGTSQPQHS. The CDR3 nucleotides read TGTGCCAGCAGGATAGAGACAGGGGGCACGAGTCAGCCCCAGCATTCT.

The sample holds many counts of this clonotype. CDR3 sequence reads: CASSSQGSNTEAFF. The CDR3 DNA reads TGTGCCAGCAGCTCGCAGGGGAGTAACACTGAAGCTTTCTTT. V gene TRBV7-2 combines with J gene TRBJ1-1, with D perhaps TRBD1 (6 bases). V was trimmed by 4 bases and J by 2 bases, leaving 11 bases between them. CDR1 is SGHTA and CDR2 is FQGNSA in the germline V gene. The CDR3 contains 14 residues.

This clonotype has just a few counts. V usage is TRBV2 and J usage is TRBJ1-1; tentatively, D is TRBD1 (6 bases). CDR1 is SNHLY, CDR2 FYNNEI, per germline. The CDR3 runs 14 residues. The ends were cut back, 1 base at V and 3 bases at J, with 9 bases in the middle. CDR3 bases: TGTGCCAGCAGTGAAGAGGGGGTTTACACTGAAGCTTTCTTT. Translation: CASSEEGVYTEAFF.

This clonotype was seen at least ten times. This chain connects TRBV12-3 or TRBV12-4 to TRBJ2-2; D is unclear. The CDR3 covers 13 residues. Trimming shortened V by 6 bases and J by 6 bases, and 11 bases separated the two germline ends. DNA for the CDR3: TGTGCCAGCAGCAGACTCGTCTCCGGGGAGCTGTTTTTT. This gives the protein CASSRLVSGELFF.

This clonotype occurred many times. The CDR3 is CASSFSRRQALYSNQPQHF. As DNA, the CDR3 is TGTGCCAGCAGTTTTTCCCGGCGGCAGGCGCTATATAGCAATCAGCCCCAGCATTTT. The rearrangement links TRBV12-3 or TRBV12-4 to TRBJ1-5; D is unclear. The CDR3 contains 19 residues. The V gene lost 3 bases and the J gene lost 0 bases, with 21 bases spanning the gap.

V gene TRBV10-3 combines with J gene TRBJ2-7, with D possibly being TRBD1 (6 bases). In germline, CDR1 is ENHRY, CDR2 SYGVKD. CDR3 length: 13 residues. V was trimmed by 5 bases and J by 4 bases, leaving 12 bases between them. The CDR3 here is CAISQQGSYEQYV. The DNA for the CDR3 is TGTGCCATCAGTCAACAGGGTTCTTACGAGCAGTACGTC.